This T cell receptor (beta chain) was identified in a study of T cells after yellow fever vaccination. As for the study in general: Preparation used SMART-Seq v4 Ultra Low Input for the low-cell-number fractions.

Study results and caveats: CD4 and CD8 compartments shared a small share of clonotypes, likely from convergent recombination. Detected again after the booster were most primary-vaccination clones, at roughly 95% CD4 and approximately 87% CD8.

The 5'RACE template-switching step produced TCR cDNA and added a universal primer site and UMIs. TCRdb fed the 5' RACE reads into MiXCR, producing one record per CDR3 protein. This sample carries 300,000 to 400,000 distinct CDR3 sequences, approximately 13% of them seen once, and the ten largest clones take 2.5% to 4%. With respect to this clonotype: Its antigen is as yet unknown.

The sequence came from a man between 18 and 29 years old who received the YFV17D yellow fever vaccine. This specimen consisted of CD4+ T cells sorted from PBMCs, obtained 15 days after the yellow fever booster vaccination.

The CDR3 protein is CASSSTPSGDVLRYTF. CDR3 nucleotide sequence: TGTGCCAGCAGCTCCACCCCGTCTGGGGACGTCCTGCGATACACCTTC. J is TRBJ1-2 and V is TRBV7-2; D is possibly TRBD1 (5 bases). This CDR3 is 16 amino acids long. Trimming took 4 bases from V and 11 from J, leaving 26 bases between them. Per the germline V gene, CDR1 is SGHTA and CDR2 is FQGNSA.